Following are 8 T cell receptor beta chains from one sample sequenced in a study of T cell responses to AZD1222 COVID-19 vaccine (dated by TCRdb to the early 2020s). Libraries were prepared through the immunoSEQ multiplex PCR assay. Sourced from immuneACCESS, this table was stored by TCRdb with only in-frame sequences that have V and J called. A share of the clones is absent; for the studies checked, an unresolved V gene accounts for under half, and the remainder has no known explanation. Counted in this sample were over 150,000 clones; around 88% of them appeared once. Approximately 10% of the sample is held by the ten biggest clonotypes. The sample's time point label, decoded: about 28 days (+/-7) after the second vaccine dose. The sequencing here drew on peripheral blood, taken 28 days after the second AZD1222 dose. The receptors were sampled from an adult who received the AZD1222 COVID-19 vaccine.

V usage is TRBV20-1 and J usage is TRBJ2-1, with D perhaps assigned TRBD1 or TRBD2 (5 bases each). The CDR3 consists of 11 residues. The V and J ends lost 5 bases and 8 bases respectively, with 10 bases between them. Germline V gene data show CDR1 as DFQATT and CDR2 as SNEGSKA (reference sequence). The CDR3 sequence is CSAPGTHEQFF. For the CDR3, the DNA is TGCAGTGCTCCCGGGACCCATGAGCAGTTCTTC.

The chain couples TRBV6-1 to TRBJ1-5; D is unclear. V lost 1 base and J lost 2, with 12 bases in between. The CDR3 is 16 amino acids. Germline CDR1 and CDR2: MNHNS and SASEGT. CDR3: CASSEGGPWGNQPQHF. The CDR3 DNA follows: TGTGCCAGCAGTGAAGGTGGACCCTGGGGCAATCAGCCCCAGCATTTT.

This clone was seen a single time. The V call is TRBV23-1, the J call TRBJ1-1, with unresolved D. TRBV23-1 falls under the ORF class, with uncertain function. V dropped 6 bases and J dropped 6 bases, with 20 bases sitting between them. The CDR3 length is 15 residues. This CDR3 reads CASRHNGCLVAEAFF. CDR3 coding DNA: TGCGCCAGCAGACACAATGGGTGCCTGGTTGCTGAAGCTTTCTTT.

The chain couples TRBV7-8 to TRBJ1-1; D call uncertain. Trimming cost V 7 bases and J 5 bases, with 5 bases left between them. CDR1 is SGHVS, CDR2 FQNEAQ, per germline. The CDR3 is made up of 10 amino acids. CDR3 sequence (DNA): TGTGCCAGCACATATACTGAAGCTTTCTTT. Its translation: CASTYTEAFF.

The V call is TRBV7-9, the J call TRBJ1-1; weak D call: TRBD1 (6 bases). V was clipped by 5 bases and J by 11 bases, with 21 bases between them. CDR3 length: 14 amino acids. CDR1 SEHNR and CDR2 FQNEAQ come from the germline V gene (reference sequence). In nucleotides, the CDR3 is TGTGCCAGCAGCCTACAGGGCGTACTAGTTAGGGCTTTCTTT. It yields the protein CASSLQGVLVRAFF.

The genes are TRBV5-1 and TRBJ1-2; D is unresolved. CDR1 and CDR2 from the germline V gene are SGHRS and YFSETQ. The CDR3 is 13 residues long. The V and J ends lost 4 bases and 4 bases respectively, with 11 bases between them. The CDR3 is CASSPSPSYGYTF. The CDR3, as DNA: TGCGCCAGCAGCCCGTCTCCCTCCTATGGCTACACCTTC.

The V gene is TRBV6-2 or TRBV6-3, the J gene TRBJ1-1; D is perhaps TRBD1 (5 bases). The CDR3 spans 14 residues. Trimming took 2 bases from V and 4 from J, leaving 11 bases between them. Germline CDR1 is MNHEY and CDR2 is SVGEGT. The CDR3 DNA reads as TGTGCCAGCAGTTACGGCAGGGTGAGCACTGAAGCTTTCTTT. Translation: CASSYGRVSTEAFF.

CDR3 sequence: CASSRSGGEAFF. The CDR3 bases are TGTGCCAGCAGTAGATCAGGGGGAGAGGCTTTCTTT. The chain uses TRBV11-1 and TRBJ1-1, with 7 bases aligning to TRBD1. Germline CDR1 SGHAT, CDR2 FQDESV (reference sequence). CDR3 length equals 12 residues. Unmatched junction bases numbered 9, after V lost 6 bases and J lost 11 bases.